The present T cell receptor beta chain was sequenced within a study of cytomegalovirus exposure and HLA in healthy donors. The CDR3 length is 14 residues. The germline V gene has CDR1 SGHTA and CDR2 FQGNSA. V was pared by 1 base and J by 7 bases, with 11 bases between. The PCR employed 60 Vbeta primers together with 13 Jbeta primers. Original analysis: The count from a later analysis was 79 million or so unique TCR beta chains, some 10 million of them shared. Here immunoSEQ multiplex PCR was the method, and the copy in TCRdb shows in-frame clones only, minus some. The V and J calls and clone size were taken over from that table, and D and trimming were inferred from the DNA. Here the sample spans 95,000 to 150,000 clones, 78% being singletons.

The sequenced material came from PBMCs. The TCR sequence derives from a man younger than 45 in good health and CMV-seropositive. The chain joins TRBV7-2 to TRBJ1-5; weak D call: TRBD1 (5 bases). This CDR3 reads CASSLGGGTQPQHF. DNA of the CDR3: TGTGCCAGCAGCTTAGGGGGGGGGACGCAGCCCCAGCATTTT.